Below, 18 T cell receptor beta chains from the same sample are listed, as sequenced in a study of blood T cell repertoires in COVID-19. Sequenced by immunoSEQ multiplex PCR; TCRdb stores in-frame clones only, minus some. The data hold fewer than 110,000 clones, with about 87% observed a single time. Sequenced: peripheral blood. The source of these receptors is a man aged 45-65 years with active or convalescent COVID-19.

This chain uses TRBV19 with TRBJ1-5; D is uncertain. V shed 3 bases and J shed 2 bases, with 11 bases lying between them. CDR3 length equals 15 residues. CDR1 and CDR2 (germline): LNHDA, SQIVND (reference sequence). CDR3 DNA: TGTGCCAGTAGTATGATGACAACGCGCAATCAGCCCCAGCATTTT. It translates to CASSMMTTRNQPQHF.

CDR3 sequence (DNA): TGTGCCAGCGGGCGCCCGGCCTACGAGCAGTACTTC. Encoded protein: CASGRPAYEQYF. The chain combines TRBV6-5 with TRBJ2-7; D unclear. V lost 8 bases to trimming and J lost 2 bases, with 10 bases between them. This CDR3 is built from 12 residues. Looked up from germline, CDR1 is MNHEY and CDR2 is SVGAGI.

J is TRBJ2-1 and V is TRBV10-3, with 12 bases lining up with TRBD2. There are 16 residues in the CDR3. Germline V gene data show CDR1 as ENHRY and CDR2 as SYGVKD. V shed 0 bases and J 8 bases; nucleotides not matched to a gene: 5. CDR3 loop: CAISESRTSGIYEQFF. CDR3 nucleotides: TGTGCCATCAGTGAGTCCAGGACTAGCGGGATATATGAGCAGTTCTTC.

The rearrangement joins TRBV20-1 to TRBJ1-2, with a possible D match to TRBD1 (6 bases). From germline, CDR1 is DFQATT and CDR2 SNEGSKA (reference sequence). V was trimmed by 3 bases and J by 10 bases, leaving 15 bases between them. The CDR3 runs to 12 residues. The CDR3: CSASSWQGTYTF. The CDR3 DNA reads TGCAGTGCTAGTTCTTGGCAGGGGACCTACACCTTC.

The chain links TRBV11-2 to TRBJ2-3, with 9 bases matching TRBD2. The V gene end was trimmed by 2 bases and the J gene end by 3 bases; junction bases not matched to a gene: 12. The CDR3 has 18 residues. The germline CDR1 and CDR2 sequences are SGHAT and FQNNGV. CDR3 in amino acids: CASSLRELAGVGTDTQYF. The CDR3 DNA follows: TGTGCCAGCAGCTTAAGGGAATTAGCGGGAGTCGGGACAGATACGCAGTATTTT.

This chain connects TRBV6-5 to TRBJ2-7; weak D call: TRBD2 (5 bases). The CDR3 is 11 amino acids. Germline CDR1 is MNHEY and CDR2 is SVGAGI. The V gene lost 10 bases and the J gene lost 5 bases, with 12 bases spanning the gap. The CDR3 region has the DNA TGTGCCACGGGGTGGGGAAACGAGCAGTACTTC. This encodes CATGWGNEQYF.

This clone was seen more than once but under ten times. The genes are TRBV12-3 or TRBV12-4 and TRBJ1-1; D is possibly TRBD1 (6 bases). The V gene lost 2 bases and the J gene lost 8 bases, with 12 bases spanning the gap. CDR3 length: 13 amino acids. CDR3 loop: CASSLSQGHEAFF. The CDR3 DNA reads as TGTGCCAGCAGTTTAAGTCAGGGGCACGAAGCTTTCTTT.

Only one count was recorded for this clone. The gene calls are TRBV7-2 and TRBJ2-7; D might be TRBD2 (6 bases). Germline assignment: CDR1 SGHTA and CDR2 FQGNSA. Trimming cost V 7 bases and J 4 bases, with 17 bases left between them. There are 14 residues in the CDR3. As DNA, the CDR3 is TGTGCCAGCATGAGGGACTCCCTCCAGTACGAGCAGTACTTC. Translation gives CASMRDSLQYEQYF.

V is TRBV5-5 and J is TRBJ1-5; D not certain. This CDR3 spans 14 amino acids. The ends were cut back, 6 bases at V and 5 bases at J, with 15 bases in the middle. Germline V lookup: CDR1 SGHKS, CDR2 YYEKEE (reference sequence). The CDR3 DNA is TGTGCCAGCATTACTTCAGGCAAGGATCAGCCCCAGCATTTT. Its translation: CASITSGKDQPQHF.

The chain is built from TRBV27 and TRBJ2-3; 9 positions agree with TRBD1. Germline CDR1 reads MNHEY; CDR2 reads SMNVEV (reference sequence). This CDR3 comprises 18 residues. J lost 0 bases, V lost 5 bases, and 12 bases had no gene match. The CDR3, as DNA: TGTGCCAGCAGTCCAGGACAGGGGAGGACGTCTAGCACAGATACGCAGTATTTT. It codes for CASSPGQGRTSSTDTQYF.

This clone was seen once. The V and J genes are TRBV30 and TRBJ2-7; D might be TRBD2 (5 bases). V gave up 2 bases and J gave up 7 bases, with 15 bases separating them. The germline V gene has CDR1 GTSNPN and CDR2 SVGIG (reference sequence). The CDR3 runs to 13 residues. The CDR3 here is CAWSRALRAEQYF. The DNA of the CDR3 is TGTGCCTGGAGTAGGGCCTTGAGGGCTGAGCAGTACTTC.

The chain links TRBV11-2 to TRBJ2-7; tentatively, D is TRBD2 (6 bases). Per the germline V gene, CDR1 is SGHAT and CDR2 is FQNNGV. This CDR3 contains 14 residues. Trimming pared 5 bases from V and 5 bases from J, leaving 16 bases between. The CDR3 DNA reads as TGTGCCAGCAGCACCCCGTGGGGAGGCGACGAGCAGTACTTC. Translation gives CASSTPWGGDEQYF. Filled out from reference TRBV11-2 and TRBJ2-7, the complete variable domain reads EAGVAQSPRYKIIEKRQSVAFWCNPISGHATLYWYQQILGQGPKLLIQFQNNGVVDDSQLPKDRFSAERLKGVDSTLKIQPAKLEDSAVYLCASSTPWGGDEQYFGPGTRLTVT.

This clone has only one observation. The sample carries other DNA sequences with the same CDR3. This chain links TRBV6-5 with TRBJ2-3; a weak D match, TRBD2 (5 bases). This CDR3 spans 14 amino acids. The V end was cut by 2 bases, the J end by 0 bases, with 6 bases between. Per germline, CDR1 MNHEY and CDR2 SVGAGI. CDR3 region: CASSYGGSTDTQYF. The CDR3, as DNA: TGTGCCAGCAGTTACGGCGGGAGCACAGATACGCAGTATTTT.

The chain recombines TRBV7-5 with TRBJ2-3; TRBD2, the table's D call, was not compared with the DNA. TRBV7-5 is shown as a pseudogene. The CDR3 runs to 17 residues. CDR3 residues: CARSLGLAGGRADTQYF. CDR3 in DNA: TGTGCCAGAAGCTTAGGTCTAGCGGGAGGGCGGGCAGATACGCAGTATTTT.

V usage is TRBV7-6 and J usage is TRBJ2-1; 11 bases align to TRBD1. V was clipped by 5 bases and J by 4 bases; unmatched bases: 10. This CDR3 region has 17 residues. Germline CDR1 SGHVS, CDR2 FNYEAQ. In nucleotides, the CDR3 is TGTGCCAGCAGCCACCTGGGGGGGACAGGGGGTTACAATGAGCAGTTCTTC. It yields the protein CASSHLGGTGGYNEQFF.

This sequence joins TRBV6-6 and TRBJ2-5; no definite D call. The germline gives CDR1 MNHNY, CDR2 SVGAGI (reference sequence). V shed 0 bases and J shed 5 bases, with 4 bases lying between them. This CDR3 spans 12 amino acids. The CDR3 is CASSYSEETQYF. CDR3 nucleotide sequence: TGTGCCAGCAGTTACTCCGAGGAGACCCAGTACTTC.

The rearrangement joins TRBV7-8 to TRBJ2-1; tentatively, D is TRBD2 (6 bases). The CDR3 runs 15 residues. The germline V gene encodes CDR1 SGHVS and CDR2 FQNEAQ. V was clipped by 3 bases and J by 3 bases, with 12 bases between them. CDR3 loop: CASSFLAENYNEQFF. The CDR3 coding sequence is TGTGCCAGCAGCTTTTTAGCGGAAAACTACAATGAGCAGTTCTTC. Supplemented by reference TRBV7-8 and TRBJ2-1, the full variable domain reads GAGVSQSPRYKVAKRGQDVALRCDPISGHVSLFWYQQALGQGPEFLTYFQNEAQLDKSGLPSDRFFAERPEGSVSTLKIQRTQQEDSAVYLCASSFLAENYNEQFFGPGTRLTVL.

The chain recombines TRBV4-1 with TRBJ2-7, with 8 bases identical to TRBD2. Germline V CDR1 and CDR2: MGHRA, YSYEKL. V shed 0 bases and J 1 base; nucleotides not matched to a gene: 2. CDR3 length: 15 amino acids. The CDR3 reads CASSQETSGSYEQYF. The DNA of the CDR3 is TGCGCCAGCAGCCAAGAAACTAGCGGTTCCTACGAGCAGTACTTC.